The 26 T cell receptor beta chains below were found in one sample sequenced in a study of cytomegalovirus exposure and HLA in healthy donors. The PCR was carried out with 60 Vbeta primers and 13 Jbeta primers. Some clones are missing from TCRdb's copy, which holds only in-frame ones; the method was immunoSEQ multiplex PCR. Of roughly 120,000 clones listed, under 90% were seen once; the top ten hold about 2%. Material for sequencing was PBMCs. The receptor source for this set is a woman aged 40 to 50 in good health and CMV-seronegative.

This clone was seen only once. The chain uses TRBV11-1 and TRBJ1-1, with 9 bases matching TRBD1. Germline trimming cut 5 bases from V and 4 bases from J; bases unmatched to any gene: 14. The CDR3 consists of 17 residues. CDR1 and CDR2 from the germline V gene are SGHAT and FQDESV (reference sequence). CDR3 in amino acids: CASSPLQSQGASTEAFF. DNA of the CDR3: TGTGCCAGCAGCCCATTACAATCACAGGGGGCGAGCACTGAAGCTTTCTTT.

V is TRBV6-1 and J is TRBJ2-1; weak D call: TRBD2 (5 bases). CDR1 and CDR2 from the germline V gene are MNHNS and SASEGT. Trimming cost V 2 bases and J 12 bases, with 17 bases left between them. This CDR3 region has 14 residues. CDR3 amino acids: CASSEWTPLKGQFF. In nucleotides, the CDR3 is TGTGCCAGCAGTGAATGGACTCCCTTGAAAGGGCAGTTCTTC.

This clone was recorded a few times. This chain joins TRBV6-4 and TRBJ1-1, with TRBD1 matching over 7 bases. This CDR3 has 14 amino acids. With V trimmed by 6 bases and J by 4 bases, 8 bases remained unmatched. Looked up from germline, CDR1 is MRHNA and CDR2 is SNTAGT. CDR3 in DNA: TGTGCCAGCAGCGACGGACAGGAAGGCACTGAAGCTTTCTTT. Protein: CASSDGQEGTEAFF.

This clone was seen ten or more times. CDR3 amino acids: CASSGTSGSNEQFF. The CDR3 coding sequence is TGTGCCAGCAGTGGGACTAGCGGGAGCAATGAGCAGTTCTTC. The V gene is TRBV6-4, the J gene TRBJ2-1; TRBD2 aligns across 13 bases. The CDR3 sequence is 14 residues long. V was clipped by 4 bases and J by 6 bases; unmatched bases: 0. Germline lookup yields CDR1 MRHNA and CDR2 SNTAGT.

This clone was picked up one time. The chain uses TRBV5-4 and TRBJ1-2; a possible D gene is TRBD1 (5 bases). CDR3 size: 13 residues. Trimming removed 0 bases from V and 5 bases from J, with 8 bases in between. Germline CDR1 reads SGHNT; CDR2 reads YYREEE (reference sequence). The CDR3 region has the DNA TGTGCCAGCAGCTTGGTCGGGGGGTATGGCTACACCTTC. The encoded protein is CASSLVGGYGYTF.

This rearrangement joins TRBV28 to TRBJ1-5; D is possibly TRBD1 (6 bases). This CDR3 spans 12 amino acids. V lost 7 bases and J lost 7, with 11 bases in between. Germline lookup yields CDR1 MDHEN and CDR2 SYDVKM. CDR3 nucleotides: TGTGCCAGCACCACAGGGTCCCAGCCCCAGCATTTT. This codes for CASTTGSQPQHF.

This clone showed up just once. The CDR3: CASSWPFGGGPTDTQYF. CDR3 nucleotides: TGTGCCAGCAGCTGGCCCTTTGGGGGAGGTCCTACAGATACGCAGTATTTT. This chain joins TRBV7-3 and TRBJ2-3, with a possible D match to TRBD2 (6 bases). The length of the CDR3 is 17 residues. Germline V CDR1 and CDR2: SGHTA, FQGTGA. Trimming took off 4 bases at V and 3 bases at J, with 20 bases between the two ends.

Points on this clone: In the same sample, other DNA sequences code for this CDR3. The V call is TRBV6-5, the J call TRBJ2-7; D is perhaps TRBD1 (6 bases). Germline V CDR1 and CDR2: MNHEY, SVGAGI. Trimming shortened V by 9 bases and J by 3 bases, and 9 bases separated the two germline ends. CDR3 length: 11 residues. Here the CDR3 reads CASTQGYEQYF. CDR3 nucleotides: TGTGCCAGTACACAGGGCTACGAGCAGTACTTC.

The V call is TRBV5-4, the J call TRBJ1-1; 9 bases align to TRBD1. The V segment lost 3 bases and the J segment 2 bases; nucleotides outside the gene matches: 8. From germline, CDR1 is SGHNT and CDR2 YYREEE (reference sequence). There are 16 residues in the CDR3. The CDR3 DNA reads as TGTGCCAGCAGCTCGGACAGGGGTTTGGGAAACACTGAAGCTTTCTTT. It yields the protein CASSSDRGLGNTEAFF. The full variable domain, its missing parts supplied by reference TRBV5-4 and TRBJ1-1, is ETGVTQSPTHLIKTRGQQVTLRCSSQSGHNTVSWYQQALGQGPQFIFQYYREEENGRGNFPPRFSGLQFPNYSSELNVNALELDDSALYLCASSSDRGLGNTEAFFGQGTRLTVV.

The chain joins TRBV7-2 to TRBJ2-4; TRBD2 matches 8 bases. Germline V gives CDR1 SGHTA, CDR2 FQGNSA. The V gene end was trimmed by 3 bases and the J gene end by 3 bases; junction bases not matched to a gene: 10. The CDR3 is made up of 17 amino acids. CDR3: CASSLTASGGNKNIQYF. The CDR3 nucleotides read TGTGCCAGCAGCTTGACAGCCAGCGGGGGAAACAAAAACATTCAGTACTTC.

The chain links TRBV27 to TRBJ1-6, with D perhaps matching TRBD1 (5 bases). The germline V gene encodes CDR1 MNHEY and CDR2 SMNVEV (reference sequence). The V end was cut by 8 bases, the J end by 0 bases, with 23 bases between. The CDR3 is made up of 19 amino acids. CDR3 region: CASARYKTARSSYNSPLHF. The CDR3, as DNA: TGTGCCAGCGCAAGGTATAAGACAGCTAGGAGCTCCTATAATTCACCCCTCCACTTT.

This chain joins TRBV30 and TRBJ2-7; D is perhaps TRBD1 (7 bases). Trimming left V 0 bases short and J 3 bases short, with 12 bases between. The CDR3 has 14 residues. Germline values: CDR1 GTSNPN, CDR2 SVGIG (reference sequence). CDR3 in DNA: TGTGCCTGGAGTGTGCAGGGGGGCAGCTACGAGCAGTACTTC. Translation: CAWSVQGGSYEQYF.

The V gene is TRBV5-6, the J gene TRBJ1-1, with 7 nucleotides matching TRBD1. This CDR3 has 16 residues. Germline values: CDR1 SGHDT, CDR2 YYEEEE. The J segment lost 1 base and the V segment lost 2 bases, leaving 8 bases of the junction unmatched. The CDR3 reads CASSFRQGIRNTEAFF. CDR3 DNA: TGTGCCAGCAGCTTTCGACAGGGAATAAGGAACACTGAAGCTTTCTTT. Using reference TRBV5-6 and TRBJ1-1 for the parts outside the CDR3, the full variable domain is DAGVTQSPTHLIKTRGQQVTLRCSPKSGHDTVSWYQQALGQGPQFIFQYYEEEERQRGNFPDRFSGHQFPNYSSELNVNALLLGDSALYLCASSFRQGIRNTEAFFGQGTRLTVV.

The CDR3 loop reads CASSLGVGRRVYEQYF. The DNA for the CDR3 is TGTGCCAGCAGCTTGGGGGTTGGACGGAGGGTATACGAGCAGTACTTC. The chain links TRBV5-4 to TRBJ2-7, with D perhaps TRBD2 (6 bases). Germline V gives CDR1 SGHNT, CDR2 YYREEE (reference sequence). V lost 0 bases and J lost 4, with 17 bases in between. There are 16 residues in the CDR3.

The chain is built from TRBV29-1 and TRBJ1-5, with 8 nucleotides matching TRBD1. In germline, CDR1 is SQVTM, CDR2 ANQGSEA. V shed 6 bases and J 2 bases; nucleotides not matched to a gene: 6. The CDR3 covers 14 residues. In DNA form, the CDR3 reads TGCAGCGTCGGACAGGGCTCTGGCAATCAGCCCCAGCATTTT. It codes for CSVGQGSGNQPQHF.

The chain is built from TRBV7-9 and TRBJ2-2, with D possibly matching TRBD1 (6 bases). This CDR3 contains 16 residues. The V gene lost 6 bases and the J gene lost 0 bases, with 14 bases spanning the gap. CDR1 SEHNR and CDR2 FQNEAQ come from the germline V gene (reference sequence). CDR3 nucleotide sequence: TGTGCCAGCAGGCCTAGACAGGATACGAACACCGGGGAGCTGTTTTTT. Its protein is CASRPRQDTNTGELFF. Filled out from reference TRBV7-9 and TRBJ2-2, the complete variable domain reads DTGVSQNPRHKITKRGQNVTFRCDPISEHNRLYWYRQTLGQGPEFLTYFQNEAQLEKSRLLSDRFSAERPKGSFSTLEIQRTEQGDSAMYLCASRPRQDTNTGELFFGEGSRLTVL.

V and J are TRBV7-9 and TRBJ1-2; no clear D. Germline lookup yields CDR1 SEHNR and CDR2 FQNEAQ (reference sequence). CDR3 length equals 17 residues. Trimming removed 1 base from V and 0 bases from J, with 15 bases in between. CDR3 bases: TGTGCCAGCAGCTTAGATAGTTCGGAGAATCCTAACTATGGCTACACCTTC. Translation gives CASSLDSSENPNYGYTF.

This clone was seen only once. The V gene is TRBV18, the J gene TRBJ2-5, with TRBD2 as a possible D gene (6 bases). The CDR3 runs to 14 residues. The V gene's germline CDR1 is KGHSH and CDR2 LQKENI. The V and J ends lost 4 bases and 5 bases respectively, with 14 bases between them. The CDR3 coding sequence is TGTGCCAGCTCACTGGCAGCCCGGGAGGAGACCCAGTACTTC. Translation gives CASSLAAREETQYF.

The chain uses TRBV11-2 and TRBJ2-1; 11 nucleotides align to TRBD2. Germline CDR1 and CDR2: SGHAT and FQNNGV. The CDR3 spans 17 residues. Unmatched junction bases numbered 15, after V lost 5 bases and J lost 9 bases. In nucleotides, the CDR3 is TGTGCCAGCAGCCTCCGATATCTAGCGGGAGGTTCCAGTGAGCAGTTCTTC. The encoded protein is CASSLRYLAGGSSEQFF.

This clone was observed a single time. CDR3 DNA sequence: TGTGCCAGCTCACCACCGGGATCGCGGGTTGGTAGCAATCAGCCCCAGCATTTT. This sequence encodes CASSPPGSRVGSNQPQHF. The chain couples TRBV18 to TRBJ1-5; D unclear. CDR3 length: 18 residues. V lost 0 bases to trimming and J lost 0 bases, with 15 bases between them. Germline V gives CDR1 KGHSH, CDR2 LQKENI.

This clone was seen a handful of times. V and J are TRBV7-2 and TRBJ2-3, with D possibly being TRBD1 (6 bases). V was trimmed by 2 bases and J by 5 bases, leaving 8 bases between them. This CDR3 is 13 amino acids long. The germline gives CDR1 SGHTA, CDR2 FQGNSA. CDR3 nucleotide sequence: TGTGCCAGCAGCTTACAGGGGAGAGATACGCAGTATTTT. It is translated as CASSLQGRDTQYF.

V and J are TRBV9 and TRBJ1-1; D remains unclear. The CDR3 length is 18 residues. Germline V gene lookup returns CDR1 SGDLS and CDR2 YYNGEE. The V end was cut by 0 bases, the J end by 8 bases, with 26 bases between. CDR3 DNA: TGTGCCAGCAGCGTAGGATTTATGAGGTGGGGAGAAGGAAACGAAGCTTTCTTT. This sequence encodes CASSVGFMRWGEGNEAFF.

The chain has TRBV7-2 and TRBJ2-1; D is ambiguous. This CDR3 is 15 amino acids long. Germline CDR1 and CDR2: SGHTA and FQGNSA. V dropped 1 base and J dropped 4 bases, with 11 bases sitting between them. This CDR3 reads CASSLGAEPYNEQFF. The CDR3 DNA follows: TGTGCCAGCAGCTTAGGTGCCGAGCCATACAATGAGCAGTTCTTC.

The gene calls are TRBV9 and TRBJ2-7, with 16 bases matching TRBD2. Germline V gene sequence: CDR1 SGDLS, CDR2 YYNGEE. The CDR3 totals 17 residues. The junction had 11 bases not matched to a gene; V was cut back by 4 bases and J by 7 bases. CDR3 sequence (DNA): TGTGCCAGCAGCTCAGGTGGGACTAGCGGGGGGGCGGGGGAGCAGTACTTC. It translates to CASSSGGTSGGAGEQYF. The whole variable domain, filled in from reference TRBV9 and TRBJ2-7, reads DSGVTQTPKHLITATGQRVTLRCSPRSGDLSVYWYQQSLDQGLQFLIQYYNGEERAKGNILERFSAQQFPDLHSELNLSSLELGDSALYFCASSSGGTSGGAGEQYFGPGTRLTVT.

J is TRBJ2-1 and V is TRBV9; 8 nucleotides agree with TRBD2. Germline loops: CDR1 SGDLS, CDR2 YYNGEE. V shed 4 bases, J shed 0 bases, and the junction held 6 bases outside the gene matches. The CDR3 consists of 16 residues. The CDR3 DNA is TGTGCCAGCAGCCGAAATAGCGGGATCTCCTACAATGAGCAGTTCTTC. Amino acid sequence: CASSRNSGISYNEQFF.

This chain joins TRBV4-1 and TRBJ1-4, with D unresolved. From germline, CDR1 is MGHRA and CDR2 YSYEKL. CDR3 length: 15 amino acids. V lost 5 bases and J 4 bases, leaving 14 bases between the germline ends. The DNA of the CDR3 is TGCGCCAGCAGCAGCGAGGGCAGGATTAATGAAAAACTGTTTTTT. This gives the protein CASSSEGRINEKLFF.